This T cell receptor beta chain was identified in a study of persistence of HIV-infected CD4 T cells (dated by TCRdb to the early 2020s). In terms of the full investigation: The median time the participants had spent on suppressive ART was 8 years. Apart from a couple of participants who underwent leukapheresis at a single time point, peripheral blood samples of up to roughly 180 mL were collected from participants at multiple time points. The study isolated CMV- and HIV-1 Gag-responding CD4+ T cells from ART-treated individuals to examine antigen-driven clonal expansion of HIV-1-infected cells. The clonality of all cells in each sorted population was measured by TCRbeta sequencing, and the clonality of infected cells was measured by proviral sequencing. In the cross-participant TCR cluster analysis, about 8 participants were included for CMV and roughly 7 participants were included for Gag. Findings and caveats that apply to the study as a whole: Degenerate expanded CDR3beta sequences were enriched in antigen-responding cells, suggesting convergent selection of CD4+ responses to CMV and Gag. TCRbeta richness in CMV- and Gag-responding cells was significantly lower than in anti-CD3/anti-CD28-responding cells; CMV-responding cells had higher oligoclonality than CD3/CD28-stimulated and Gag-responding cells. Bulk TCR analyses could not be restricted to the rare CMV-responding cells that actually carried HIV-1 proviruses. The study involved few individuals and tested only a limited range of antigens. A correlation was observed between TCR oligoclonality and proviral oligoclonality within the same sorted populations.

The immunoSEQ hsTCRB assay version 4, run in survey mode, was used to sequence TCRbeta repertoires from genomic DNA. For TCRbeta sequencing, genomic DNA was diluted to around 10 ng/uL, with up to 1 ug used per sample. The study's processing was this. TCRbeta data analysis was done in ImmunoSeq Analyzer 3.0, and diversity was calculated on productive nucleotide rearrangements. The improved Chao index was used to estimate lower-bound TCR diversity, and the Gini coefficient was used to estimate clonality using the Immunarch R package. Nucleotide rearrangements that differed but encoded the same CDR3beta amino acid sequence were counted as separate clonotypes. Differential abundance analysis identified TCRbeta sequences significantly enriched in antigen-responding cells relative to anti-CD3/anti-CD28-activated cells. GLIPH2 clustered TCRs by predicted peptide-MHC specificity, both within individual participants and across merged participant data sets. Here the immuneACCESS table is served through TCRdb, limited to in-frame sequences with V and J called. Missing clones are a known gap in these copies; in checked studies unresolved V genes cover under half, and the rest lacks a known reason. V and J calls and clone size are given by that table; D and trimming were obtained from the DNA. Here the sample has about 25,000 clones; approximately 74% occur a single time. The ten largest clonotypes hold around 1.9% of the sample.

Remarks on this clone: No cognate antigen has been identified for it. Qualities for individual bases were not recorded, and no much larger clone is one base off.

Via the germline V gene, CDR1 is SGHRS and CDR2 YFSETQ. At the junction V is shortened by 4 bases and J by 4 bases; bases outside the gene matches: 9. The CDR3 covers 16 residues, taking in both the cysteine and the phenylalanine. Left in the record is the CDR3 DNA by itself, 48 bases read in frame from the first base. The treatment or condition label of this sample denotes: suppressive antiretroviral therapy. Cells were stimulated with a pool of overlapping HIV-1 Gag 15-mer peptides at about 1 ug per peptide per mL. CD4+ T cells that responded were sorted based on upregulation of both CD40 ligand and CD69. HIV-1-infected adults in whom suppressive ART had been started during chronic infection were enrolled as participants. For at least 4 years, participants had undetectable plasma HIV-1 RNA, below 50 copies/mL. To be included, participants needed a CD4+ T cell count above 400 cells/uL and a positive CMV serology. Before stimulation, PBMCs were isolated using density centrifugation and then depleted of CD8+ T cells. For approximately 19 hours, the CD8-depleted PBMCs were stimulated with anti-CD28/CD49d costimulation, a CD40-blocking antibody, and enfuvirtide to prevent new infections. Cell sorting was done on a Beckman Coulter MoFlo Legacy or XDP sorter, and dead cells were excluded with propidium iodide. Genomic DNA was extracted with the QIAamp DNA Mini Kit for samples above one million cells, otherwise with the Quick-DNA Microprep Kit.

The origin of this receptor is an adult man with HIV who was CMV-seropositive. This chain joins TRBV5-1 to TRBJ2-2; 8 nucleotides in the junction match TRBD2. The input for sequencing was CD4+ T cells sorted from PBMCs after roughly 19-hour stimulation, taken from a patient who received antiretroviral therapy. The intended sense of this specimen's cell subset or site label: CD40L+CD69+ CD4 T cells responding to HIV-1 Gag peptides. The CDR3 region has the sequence CASSPPVAGPTGELFF. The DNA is TGCGCCAGCAGCCCCCCAGTAGCGGGGCCCACCGGGGAGCTGTTTTTT.